This TCR beta chain emerged from a study of blood T cell repertoires in COVID-19. Measured with immunoSEQ multiplex PCR; TCRdb has only the in-frame clones, and not every one. The sample shows over 150,000 clones, around 83% of them seen only once. V shed 2 bases and J shed 2 bases, with 15 bases lying between them. The CDR3 totals 16 residues. Germline CDR1 is MNHEY and CDR2 is SVGEGT. The gene calls are TRBV6-2 or TRBV6-3 and TRBJ1-2; no clear D gene. The sample comprised peripheral blood. The TCR originated in a woman between 65 and 79 years old who had recovered from COVID-19. The CDR3 coding sequence is TGTGCCAGCAGTTACAGGCAGGCCGGCGGGAACTATGGCTACACCTTC. Amino acids: CASSYRQAGGNYGYTF.